This T cell receptor (beta chain) was recovered during a study of T cells in localized non-small cell lung cancer. As regards this clone: Its antigen is unknown.

Study-level findings and limits: Within adjacent lung there appeared a median roughly 60 of the top 100 tumor clones. In uninvolved adjacent lung, T cell clonality reached its highest value, exceeding tumor.

The V segment lost 4 bases and the J segment 6 bases; nucleotides outside the gene matches: 7. The length of the CDR3 is 15 residues. Germline V gene data show CDR1 as SGHVS and CDR2 as FNYEAQ. The assay was immunoSEQ multiplex PCR, and TCRdb's table has in-frame clones only and misses some. Of 52,000 or so clones listed, over 80% were seen once; the top ten hold 17%. The specimen comprised peripheral blood mononuclear cells, sampled before any cancer treatment. V is TRBV7-6 and J is TRBJ2-1, with 9 bases lining up with TRBD1. This TCR was sampled from a man between 40 and 75 years old with stage III lung adenocarcinoma. The CDR3 nucleotides read TGTGCCAGCAGCTCCCGGACAGGGGTGGCCAATGAGCAGTTCTTC. It is translated as CASSSRTGVANEQFF.